This TCR beta chain is from a study of spatial heterogeneity in lung cancer. Study summary: Tumor regions showed TCR transcript counts that correlated strongly with a T cell module score from matched bulk RNA-seq. TCR and UMI combinations that were unique each appeared, on average, more than ten times in raw reads. Findings and limits, study-wide: In tumors, expanded intratumoral alpha and beta TCR counts tracked mutation counts.

With V trimmed by 3 bases and J by 10 bases, 7 bases remained unmatched. CDR1 SGHTA and CDR2 FQGNSA come from the germline V gene. This CDR3 spans 15 amino acids. A few counts support this clonotype. What it binds is not known. Time point noted: sample taken at primary tumor resection. Each TCR cDNA molecule bore a unique molecular identifier. Using its own MiXCR run on the 5' RACE reads, TCRdb lists one record per CDR3 protein. The sample contains roughly 4,000 distinct CDR3 sequences, around a tenth of which appear only once. The sequence came from a female donor with early-stage non-small cell lung cancer. The V gene is TRBV7-2, the J gene TRBJ1-6, with 9 bases that match TRBD1. Material: lung tumor tissue, obtained at surgery. The CDR3 DNA follows: TGTGCCAGCAGCTTGGGACAGGGTGAAACATCACCCCTCCACTTT. The encoded protein is CASSLGQGETSPLHF.